Presented here are 17 T cell receptor beta chains from one specimen sequenced in a study of CD8+ T cells in alopecia areata. Reverse transcription of extracted RNA yielded cDNA, which provided the sequencing template. This table comes from immunoSEQ multiplex PCR, and its TCRdb copy is limited to in-frame clones, with some not included. This sample has 93,000 or so clones; around 86% occur once, and the top ten carry around 10%. The treatment is: oral pan-JAK inhibitor, 5-10 mg twice daily. Sequences were derived from CD8+ T cells sorted from blood, sampled between weeks 30 and 35, from a patient treated with tofacitinib. Source of these receptors: a human donor with alopecia areata.

The chain couples TRBV5-1 to TRBJ1-1; 11 bases agree with TRBD1. The CDR3 totals 16 residues. V lost 0 bases, J lost 0 bases, and 1 base stayed unmatched. Germline V CDR1 and CDR2: SGHRS, YFSETQ. The CDR3 sequence: CASSLGTGGLNTEAFF. Here the CDR3 DNA reads TGCGCCAGCAGCTTGGGGACAGGGGGCCTGAACACTGAAGCTTTCTTT.

The rearrangement links TRBV7-9 to TRBJ2-6; D is uncertain. V lost 3 bases, J lost 3 bases, and 3 bases lay in between. The CDR3 consists of 13 residues. Germline V lookup: CDR1 SEHNR, CDR2 FQNEAQ (reference sequence). CDR3 region: CASSLDGANVLTF. The CDR3 DNA follows: TGTGCCAGCAGCTTGGATGGGGCCAACGTCCTGACTTTC.

This chain links TRBV2 with TRBJ2-1; D is perhaps TRBD1 (5 bases). The CDR3 covers 15 residues. V gave up 4 bases and J gave up 7 bases, with 17 bases separating them. Germline V gene sequence: CDR1 SNHLY, CDR2 FYNNEI. CDR3 nucleotides: TGTGCCAGCAGTGTGGCGCCCGGGCCAGGGAATGAGCAGTTCTTC. Translating it yields CASSVAPGPGNEQFF.

The V and J genes are TRBV7-2 and TRBJ1-2; the match to TRBD1 covers 7 bases. Germline CDR1 is SGHTA and CDR2 is FQGNSA. Trimming at V came to 5 bases and at J to 4 bases, leaving 10 bases not matched to a gene. This CDR3 contains 15 residues. The CDR3 sequence is CASSIRQGSIYGYTF. As DNA, the CDR3 is TGTGCCAGCAGCATACGACAGGGCTCTATCTATGGCTACACCTTC.

The chain couples TRBV27 to TRBJ2-7; TRBD1 is a possible D gene (5 bases). CDR3 length equals 13 residues. Per germline, CDR1 MNHEY and CDR2 SMNVEV (reference sequence). The V and J ends lost 2 bases and 3 bases respectively, with 8 bases between them. The CDR3 coding sequence is TGTGCCAGCAGTTTACACAGGTTCTACGAGCAGTACTTC. The encoded protein is CASSLHRFYEQYF.

V is TRBV27 and J is TRBJ2-2; D possibly corresponds to TRBD1 (6 bases). This CDR3 has 15 residues. V was pared by 3 bases and J by 8 bases, with 16 bases between. Germline assignment: CDR1 MNHEY and CDR2 SMNVEV (reference sequence). The CDR3 is CASSFRTAKGGELFF. In nucleotides, the CDR3 is TGTGCCAGCAGTTTTAGGACAGCGAAGGGGGGGGAGCTGTTTTTT.

The genes are TRBV19 and TRBJ1-5; possibly TRBD1 for D (5 bases). This CDR3 spans 15 amino acids. Trimming cost V 3 bases and J 2 bases, with 11 bases left between them. Per germline, CDR1 LNHDA and CDR2 SQIVND (reference sequence). The CDR3: CASSIWGEGNQPQHF. DNA of the CDR3: TGTGCCAGTAGTATTTGGGGCGAGGGCAATCAGCCCCAGCATTTT.

This chain uses TRBV7-9 with TRBJ2-5, with unresolved D. V lost 4 bases to trimming and J lost 5 bases, with 11 bases between them. Germline V gene data show CDR1 as SEHNR and CDR2 as FQNEAQ (reference sequence). This CDR3 has 13 residues. CDR3 coding DNA: TGTGCCAGCAGCTCATTCGAAGTTGAGACCCAGTACTTC. Translated, it gives CASSSFEVETQYF.

The rearrangement joins TRBV10-2 to TRBJ2-5; no clear D gene. Per the germline V gene, CDR1 is WSHSY and CDR2 is SAAADI. V was clipped by 7 bases and J by 4 bases, with 13 bases between them. The CDR3 spans 13 residues. Written as DNA, the CDR3 is TGCGCCAGCACCGGAACCGGAGTAGAGACCCAGTACTTC. Its protein product is CASTGTGVETQYF.

This sequence joins TRBV29-1 and TRBJ2-7; 11 bases map to TRBD2. V was clipped by 3 bases and J by 5 bases; unmatched bases: 15. The CDR3 has 17 residues. Germline CDR1 SQVTM, CDR2 ANQGSEA. This CDR3 reads CSVERPGVAGGFNEQYF. DNA for the CDR3: TGCAGCGTTGAGCGTCCCGGGGTAGCGGGGGGGTTCAACGAGCAGTACTTC.

The chain combines TRBV30 with TRBJ2-7; possible D gene TRBD1, 6 bases. The closer fit of TRBJ2-1 to the DNA end suggests the J call may be wrong. The CDR3 spans 13 residues. Germline V gene data show CDR1 as GTSNPN and CDR2 as SVGIG (reference sequence). The DNA of the CDR3 is TGTGCCTGGAGTGCTGTCCAGGGGAATGAGCAGTTCTTC. Its protein product is CAWSAVQGNEQFF.

This clone came up once. The chain carries TRBV9 and TRBJ2-3; a possible D gene is TRBD2 (5 bases). Germline CDR1 SGDLS, CDR2 YYNGEE. The CDR3 is 12 amino acids. Trimming stripped 4 bases from V and 6 bases from J, with 9 bases between. DNA of the CDR3: TGTGCCAGCAGCCCCCTAGCCGATACGCAGTATTTT. This gives the protein CASSPLADTQYF. Looking up the rest from reference TRBV9 and TRBJ2-3 gives the full variable domain: DSGVTQTPKHLITATGQRVTLRCSPRSGDLSVYWYQQSLDQGLQFLIQYYNGEERAKGNILERFSAQQFPDLHSELNLSSLELGDSALYFCASSPLADTQYFGPGTRLTVL.

The chain combines TRBV6-5 with TRBJ2-5; possible D gene TRBD2, 5 bases. This CDR3 is built from 13 residues. Between the trimmed V and J ends, which lost 0 bases and 11 bases, there was a span of 13 bases. CDR1 is MNHEY and CDR2 is SVGAGI in the germline V gene. The CDR3 is CASSYSPAGEQYF. The CDR3 DNA reads TGTGCCAGCAGTTACTCCCCCGCCGGGGAGCAGTACTTC.

The chain combines TRBV4-3 with TRBJ2-7, with 11 bases that match TRBD2. The CDR3 loop spans 14 amino acids. V was clipped by 0 bases and J by 7 bases; unmatched bases: 2. Germline CDR1 and CDR2: LGHNA and YSLEER. The CDR3 DNA reads as TGCGCCAGCAGCCAAGAGGGACTAGCGGAGGAGCAGTACTTC. Protein product: CASSQEGLAEEQYF.

The J gene is TRBJ1-2, the V gene TRBV7-9; D is undetermined. This CDR3 region has 13 residues. The V gene lost 5 bases and the J gene lost 4 bases, with 11 bases spanning the gap. Looked up from germline, CDR1 is SEHNR and CDR2 is FQNEAQ (reference sequence). Written as DNA, the CDR3 is TGTGCCAGCAGCGTTGTAGAGATCTATGGCTACACCTTC. It encodes CASSVVEIYGYTF. Looking up the rest from reference TRBV7-9 and TRBJ1-2 gives the full variable domain: DTGVSQNPRHKITKRGQNVTFRCDPISEHNRLYWYRQTLGQGPEFLTYFQNEAQLEKSRLLSDRFSAERPKGSFSTLEIQRTEQGDSAMYLCASSVVEIYGYTFGSGTRLTVV.

This rearrangement joins TRBV29-1 to TRBJ2-1; 7 bases agree with TRBD1. The CDR3 spans 13 residues. Trimming took 6 bases from V and 4 from J; bases not matched to a gene: 6. CDR1 and CDR2 (germline): SQVTM, ANQGSEA. CDR3 coding DNA: TGCAGCGTGGACCGGGACAGTTACAATGAGCAGTTCTTC. It translates to CSVDRDSYNEQFF.

For the CDR3, the DNA is TGTGCCAGCAGCCTTAGCGGGGGGATACAAGAGACCCAGTACTTC. Translating it yields CASSLSGGIQETQYF. V and J are TRBV6-5 and TRBJ2-5, with 10 bases fitting TRBD2. This CDR3 has 15 residues. Germline V gives CDR1 MNHEY, CDR2 SVGAGI. V lost 6 bases, J lost 2 bases, and 6 bases stayed unmatched.